This is a list of T cell receptor beta chains from one sample in a study of cytomegalovirus exposure and HLA in healthy donors. Profiled with immunoSEQ multiplex PCR; TCRdb holds only in-frame clones, not every one. Of 90,000 to 130,000 clones listed, about four fifths were seen once; the top ten hold approximately 4.4%. The source material was PBMCs. The receptor set was obtained from a man aged 30 to 39 in good health and CMV-seropositive. Each CDR3 is given with its conserved first and last residue.

V gene,J gene,CDR3 protein
TRBV10-2,TRBJ1-5,CASSEGVQGGQPQHF
TRBV5-4,TRBJ1-1,CASSLWASGTEAFF
TRBV4-3,TRBJ1-2,CASSRTGSNYGYTF
TRBV13,TRBJ2-5,CASSLGTGDETQYF
TRBV7-9,TRBJ1-4,CASSPLGTGGGEKLFF
TRBV5-1,TRBJ1-4,CASSLLTGFEKLFF
TRBV7-9,TRBJ2-3,CASSLLALSSTDTQYF
TRBV5-8,TRBJ2-7,CASSQNSGQDYEQYF
TRBV5-4,TRBJ1-3,CASSLISGENTIYF
TRBV6-1,TRBJ1-5,CASTSPRPQHF
TRBV30,TRBJ1-1,CAWSSENTEAFF
TRBV19,TRBJ1-4,CASISGQRNEKLFF
TRBV4-2,TRBJ1-1,CASSQWTGEMNTEAFF
TRBV7-2,TRBJ2-3,CASSYGTSGGSTQYF
TRBV7-2,TRBJ2-1,CASSLGAGIGSYNEQFF
TRBV2,TRBJ2-3,CASTTQGVADTQYF
TRBV5-1,TRBJ1-1,CASSPGRTGGAEAFF
TRBV11-2,TRBJ1-1,CASTTGGAREAFF
TRBV5-1,TRBJ1-3,CASSFGAGNTIYF
TRBV28,TRBJ1-2,CASSLPDRGYGYTF
TRBV2,TRBJ2-7,CASAGGAYEQYF
TRBV14,TRBJ2-2,CASSQEEWYTGELFF
TRBV15,TRBJ2-5,CATSSPGGAQETQYF
TRBV9,TRBJ2-3,CASSVIGTDTQYF
TRBV7-9,TRBJ1-2,CSSSPRQLDNYGYTF